This T cell receptor beta chain was sequenced in a study of response to subunit inactivated influenza vaccine (dated by TCRdb to about 2018). Broadly, across the study: To follow how T cells responded to a trivalent subunit inactivated influenza vaccine, the researchers relied on deep quantitative profiling of the T cell receptor repertoire. What the study reported, not specific to this receptor: The authors proposed that each seasonal influenza vaccination may bring in only a limited number of new T cells.

Library generation was performed with RT-PCR. TCRdb lists the instrument as Illumina HiSeq 2500. The raw public reads went through TCRdb reprocessing: fastp at Q25, MiXCR clone calling, in-frame beta chains kept. For every CDR3 protein sequence, its rows merge into one entry that carries the most common genes and DNA. The sample records 600,000 to 850,000 distinct CDR3 sequences, around 13% of which are singletons. 7.5% to 9% of the sample is taken by the ten largest. This clonotype was picked up a small number of times. Its binding antigen is unknown. Per-base qualities were not stored, and no clone one base away is much larger. V and J are trimmed by 4 bases and 2 bases, and the gene matches miss 6 bases of the junction. CDR1 and CDR2, looked up from the germline V gene, are KGHDR and SFDVKD. From its cysteine to its phenylalanine, the CDR3 spans 15 amino acids. Of the read, only the CDR3 DNA is kept; its 45 bases are in frame from base 1.

This chain is built from TRBV24-1 and TRBJ1-1; 7 bases in between match TRBD1. Sequenced material: PBMCs from blood, taken around 14 days before vaccination. The clonotype originates from a man between 50 and 59 years old who received an inactivated influenza vaccine. Donor details come from another sample of the same person, matched by shared clones. The CDR3: CATSEGDSTNTEAFF. The DNA sequence reads TGTGCCACCAGTGAGGGGGACAGTACTAACACTGAAGCTTTCTTT.